A single sample gave rise to the 19 T cell receptor beta chains below, sequenced in a study of OX40 agonist ivuxolimab in advanced cancers. The library was made by the immunoSEQ multiplex PCR assay. Not all clones reach the TCRdb copy of this immuneACCESS table, which keeps in-frame sequences only. Checked studies attribute under half of the gap to unresolved V genes and leave the rest unexplained. Counted in this sample were roughly 80,000 clones; 93% of them appeared once. Roughly 6.5% of the sample is in the top ten clones. The sample was CD4+ or CD8+ T cells sorted from blood, taken in a trial of the OX40 agonist ivuxolimab. These receptors were obtained from an adult with an advanced solid tumor such as melanoma, head and neck, liver or kidney cancer.

The CDR3 DNA reads TGCGCCAGCAGGCCAGGGGGGGAGGCCACCGGGGAGCTGTTTTTT. Encoded protein: CASRPGGEATGELFF. This sequence joins TRBV5-1 and TRBJ2-2, with D possibly called TRBD1 or TRBD2 (7 bases each). Germline lookup yields CDR1 SGHRS and CDR2 YFSETQ. The CDR3 length is 15 residues. Between the trimmed V and J ends, which lost 5 bases and 4 bases, there was a span of 15 bases.

This chain uses TRBV13 with TRBJ2-7, with a weak D call TRBD2 (6 bases). The CDR3 sequence is 15 residues long. In germline, CDR1 is PRHDT, CDR2 FYEKMQ (reference sequence). With 0 bases removed from V and 5 bases from J, the gap between germline ends came to 14 bases. The CDR3 spells CASSLGAAGFHEQYF. The DNA of the CDR3 is TGTGCCAGCAGCTTAGGCGCAGCGGGTTTCCACGAGCAGTACTTC.

The J gene is TRBJ1-1, the V gene TRBV28; 9 nucleotides line up with TRBD1. The CDR3 is 14 residues long. CDR1 and CDR2 from the germline V gene are MDHEN and SYDVKM. V trimming: 3 bases; J trimming: 1 base; junction bases outside the gene matches: 0. CDR3 loop: CASSLGQGNTEAFF. CDR3 nucleotide sequence: TGTGCCAGCAGTTTGGGACAGGGGAACACTGAAGCTTTCTTT. Full variable domain (remainder filled in from reference TRBV28 and TRBJ1-1): DVKVTQSSRYLVKRTGEKVFLECVQDMDHENMFWYRQDPGLGLRLIYFSYDVKMKEKGDIPEGYSVSREKKERFSLILESASTNQTSMYLCASSLGQGNTEAFFGQGTRLTVV.

The chain recombines TRBV18 with TRBJ1-2; tentatively, D is TRBD1 (5 bases). Deletions cut 1 base from V and 0 bases from J, with 15 bases between. The CDR3 has 17 amino acids. Per the germline V gene, CDR1 is KGHSH and CDR2 is LQKENI. Here the CDR3 reads CASSPRGLTGSNYGYTF. Here the CDR3 DNA reads TGTGCCAGCTCACCACGGGGATTAACAGGATCTAACTATGGCTACACCTTC. The whole variable domain, filled in from reference TRBV18 and TRBJ1-2, reads NAGVMQNPRHLVRRRGQEARLRCSPMKGHSHVYWYRQLPEEGLKFMVYLQKENIIDESGMPKERFSAEFPKEGPSILRIQQVVRGDSAAYFCASSPRGLTGSNYGYTFGSGTRLTVV.

The chain carries TRBV5-1 and TRBJ2-7; D possibly corresponds to TRBD1 (5 bases). The CDR3 totals 15 residues. Per the germline V gene, CDR1 is SGHRS and CDR2 is YFSETQ. Between the trimmed V and J ends, which lost 4 bases and 0 bases, there was a span of 14 bases. This CDR3 reads CASSPYDSNSYEQYF. The DNA for the CDR3 is TGCGCCAGCAGCCCCTACGACAGTAACTCCTACGAGCAGTACTTC.

V is TRBV9 and J is TRBJ1-2; TRBD1 is a possible D gene (6 bases). The CDR3 sequence is 14 residues long. Germline V gene data show CDR1 as SGDLS and CDR2 as YYNGEE. The V end was cut by 7 bases, the J end by 4 bases, with 17 bases between. In nucleotides, the CDR3 is TGTGCCAGCGGTGAGGGGGAGGAGGGCTATGGCTACACCTTC. Translation: CASGEGEEGYGYTF.

This clone has just one count. V is TRBV4-1 and J is TRBJ2-7; 7 bases match TRBD1. Trimming removed 1 base from V and 3 bases from J; junction bases left unmatched: 6. The CDR3 is 15 residues long. Germline V gene data show CDR1 as MGHRA and CDR2 as YSYEKL. The CDR3 sequence is CASSQVSRGFYEQYF. Here the CDR3 DNA reads TGCGCCAGCAGCCAAGTTTCCAGGGGGTTCTACGAGCAGTACTTC.

The chain joins TRBV7-9 to TRBJ2-2; D is perhaps TRBD1 or TRBD2 (6 bases each). Per the germline V gene, CDR1 is SEHNR and CDR2 is FQNEAQ (reference sequence). Trimming took 0 bases from V and 7 from J, leaving 15 bases between them. This CDR3 has 16 residues. The CDR3 DNA sequence: TGTGCCAGCAGCTTAGCCCGCCCGGGGGCCCACGGGGAGCTGTTTTTT. Its translation: CASSLARPGAHGELFF.

V and J are TRBV5-1 and TRBJ2-7, with no clear D. The germline gives CDR1 SGHRS, CDR2 YFSETQ. The V and J ends lost 1 base and 4 bases respectively, with 9 bases between them. The CDR3 has 13 amino acids. Written as DNA, the CDR3 is TGCGCCAGCAGCTTGTCTGGCGGTTACGAGCAGTACTTC. This translates into CASSLSGGYEQYF.

The chain carries TRBV5-6 and TRBJ2-1; 10 bases are a match to TRBD1. With V trimmed by 5 bases and J by 15 bases, 8 bases remained unmatched. The CDR3 contains 12 residues. Germline V lookup: CDR1 SGHDT, CDR2 YYEEEE. CDR3 protein: CASRSGTGARFF. The DNA for the CDR3 is TGTGCCAGCAGATCTGGGACAGGGGCTCGGTTCTTC.

As for this clone: Sequence at one end of the junction differs from germline and may be a read error. This same CDR3 is encoded by further DNA sequences in the sample. The genes are TRBV5-4 and TRBJ2-7; D unclear. Germline V lookup: CDR1 SGHNT, CDR2 YYREEE (reference sequence). The length of the CDR3 is 12 residues. CDR3 nucleotides: TGTGCCAGTAGCTTTAGCTCCTACGAGCAGTACTTC. Residues: CASSFSSYEQYF. Full variable domain (rest looked up from reference TRBV5-4 and TRBJ2-7): ETGVTQSPTHLIKTRGQQVTLRCSSQSGHNTVSWYQQALGQGPQFIFQYYREEENGRGNFPPRFSGLQFPNYSSELNVNALELDDSALYLCASSFSSYEQYFGPGTRLTVT.

In DNA, the CDR3 is TGTGCCAGCAACCTAGGGGGCGAGCAGTACTTC. This sequence encodes CASNLGGEQYF. The rearrangement links TRBV11-2 to TRBJ2-7; tentative D call: TRBD1 (6 bases). Trimming took 7 bases from V and 6 from J, leaving 10 bases between them. From germline, CDR1 is SGHAT and CDR2 FQNNGV. This CDR3 spans 11 amino acids.

The chain has TRBV4-1 and TRBJ2-1, with D perhaps being TRBD1 or TRBD2 (7 bases each). The V gene lost 5 bases and the J gene lost 10 bases, with 12 bases spanning the gap. The length of the CDR3 is 12 residues. Germline V CDR1 and CDR2: MGHRA, YSYEKL. The CDR3 DNA sequence: TGCGCCAGCAGCGGCAGGGGGGGAGAGCAGTTCTTC. Residues: CASSGRGGEQFF.

V is TRBV10-2 and J is TRBJ1-2, with 7 bases aligning to TRBD1. Germline CDR1 WSHSY, CDR2 SAAADI. V trimming: 2 bases; J trimming: 6 bases; junction bases outside the gene matches: 3. The CDR3 is 13 residues long. The CDR3: CASSEAGGDGYTF. In DNA, the CDR3 is TGCGCCAGCAGTGAGGCAGGGGGAGATGGCTACACCTTC.

This clone was counted a single time. The V gene is TRBV11-2, the J gene TRBJ2-1, with a weak D call TRBD1 (6 bases). Per the germline V gene, CDR1 is SGHAT and CDR2 is FQNNGV. The V end was cut by 1 base, the J end by 9 bases, with 7 bases between. This CDR3 has 12 residues. CDR3: CASSLGDTEQFF. Here the CDR3 DNA reads TGTGCCAGCAGCTTAGGGGACACTGAGCAGTTCTTC. Full variable domain (remainder filled in from reference TRBV11-2 and TRBJ2-1): EAGVAQSPRYKIIEKRQSVAFWCNPISGHATLYWYQQILGQGPKLLIQFQNNGVVDDSQLPKDRFSAERLKGVDSTLKIQPAKLEDSAVYLCASSLGDTEQFFGPGTRLTVL.

The J gene is TRBJ2-6, the V gene TRBV9; D is perhaps TRBD1 or TRBD2 (5 bases each). Germline CDR1 and CDR2: SGDLS and YYNGEE. V was shortened by 0 bases and J by 0 bases, with 10 bases between the two germline ends. This CDR3 region has 17 residues. This CDR3 is CASSVGAGSSGANVLTF. The CDR3 bases are TGTGCCAGCAGCGTAGGGGCAGGGAGCTCTGGGGCCAACGTCCTGACTTTC.

The genes are TRBV18 and TRBJ2-1, with D possibly matching TRBD1 (5 bases). The ends were cut back, 1 base at V and 3 bases at J, with 13 bases in the middle. Germline V gene sequence: CDR1 KGHSH, CDR2 LQKENI. This CDR3 contains 16 residues. CDR3 amino acids: CASSPLFGAGYNEQFF. The CDR3 nucleotides read TGTGCCAGCTCACCACTCTTTGGGGCCGGCTACAATGAGCAGTTCTTC.

The gene calls are TRBV29-1 and TRBJ1-2, with D possibly being TRBD1 (5 bases). The CDR3 is 11 residues long. V gave up 7 bases and J gave up 4 bases, with 10 bases separating them. From germline, CDR1 is SQVTM and CDR2 ANQGSEA. The CDR3 loop reads CSAPGTYGYTF. DNA for the CDR3: TGCAGCGCTCCCGGGACCTATGGCTACACCTTC.

The chain joins TRBV9 to TRBJ2-3, with 7 nucleotides matching TRBD2. With V trimmed by 2 bases and J by 6 bases, 6 bases remained unmatched. Germline loops: CDR1 SGDLS, CDR2 YYNGEE. This CDR3 is built from 14 residues. Written as DNA, the CDR3 is TGTGCCAGCAGCGTCGGCGGGAGTGGCGATACGCAGTATTTT. This translates into CASSVGGSGDTQYF. The whole variable domain, remainder taken from reference TRBV9 and TRBJ2-3, is DSGVTQTPKHLITATGQRVTLRCSPRSGDLSVYWYQQSLDQGLQFLIQYYNGEERAKGNILERFSAQQFPDLHSELNLSSLELGDSALYFCASSVGGSGDTQYFGPGTRLTVL.